This record looks at one TCR beta chain sequence and its context. The V segment lost 4 bases and the J segment 4 bases; nucleotides outside the gene matches: 3. Germline CDR1 reads MGHDK; CDR2 reads SYGVNS. The CDR3 contains 14 residues. This sample was taken from a study of blood T cell repertoires in COVID-19. Study in general: Some COVID-19 samples were acute and others convalescent; all came from the United States, Italy and Spain. PBMCs, B-cell-depleted T cells, or T cells provided the cDNA or gDNA that made up the material.

Method: immunoSEQ multiplex PCR; TCRdb's copy keeps in-frame clones and lacks some. Among about 84,000 clones listed, about 83% were seen once. The TCR was taken from a woman older than 75 with acute or convalescent COVID-19. The V gene is TRBV25-1, the J gene TRBJ2-5; 10 bases line up with TRBD2. Sequenced input: peripheral blood. The CDR3 DNA sequence: TGTGCCAGCAGTGCAGCGGGAGGGGGAGAGACCCAGTACTTC. Its protein product is CASSAAGGGETQYF.